This TCR beta chain is from a study of cytomegalovirus exposure and HLA in healthy donors. Looking at the study overall: Across under 450 genotyped donors, roughly 80% landed in the Caucasian-associated ancestry cluster.

General study points: A classifier reportedly called cytomegalovirus status with high sensitivity and specificity. Accurate prediction of most subjects' HLA-A and HLA-B alleles from TCR beta sequences was reported. Likely technical artifact: a cluster of highly shared sequence variants.

This CDR3 comprises 14 residues. With 7 bases removed from V and 5 bases from J, the gap between germline ends came to 17 bases. Germline values: CDR1 LNHDA, CDR2 SQIVND (reference sequence). For this clone: Its target is not known.

PCR involved 60 Vbeta and 13 Jbeta primers. The method was immunoSEQ multiplex PCR; TCRdb's version includes in-frame clones alone and lacks a portion of them. The sample lists roughly 120,000 clones; 75% to 90% were seen once. The rearrangement links TRBV19 to TRBJ1-2; TRBD1 might be the D (6 bases). The sequence came from a man aged 50 to 60 in good health and CMV-seronegative. Source material: PBMCs. This CDR3 reads CASMDSPGQYGYTF. The CDR3 DNA is TGTGCCAGTATGGACAGCCCGGGCCAGTATGGCTACACCTTC.